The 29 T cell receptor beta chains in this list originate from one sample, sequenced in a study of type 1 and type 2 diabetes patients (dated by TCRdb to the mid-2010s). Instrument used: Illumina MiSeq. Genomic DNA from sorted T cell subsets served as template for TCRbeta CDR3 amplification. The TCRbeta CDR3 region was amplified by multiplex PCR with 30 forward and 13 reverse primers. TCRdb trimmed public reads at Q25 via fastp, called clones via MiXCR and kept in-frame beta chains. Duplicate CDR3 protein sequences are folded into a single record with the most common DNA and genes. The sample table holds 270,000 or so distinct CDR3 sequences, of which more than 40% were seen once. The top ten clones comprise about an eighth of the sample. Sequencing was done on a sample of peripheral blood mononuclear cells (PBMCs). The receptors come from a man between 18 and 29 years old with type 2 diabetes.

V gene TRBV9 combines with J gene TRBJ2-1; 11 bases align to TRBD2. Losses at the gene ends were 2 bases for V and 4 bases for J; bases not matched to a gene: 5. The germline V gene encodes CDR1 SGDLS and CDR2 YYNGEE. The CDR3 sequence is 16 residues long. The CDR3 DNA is TGTGCCAGCAGCGTCTCGGGACTAGCGGTTTACAATGAGCAGTTCTTC. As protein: CASSVSGLAVYNEQFF.

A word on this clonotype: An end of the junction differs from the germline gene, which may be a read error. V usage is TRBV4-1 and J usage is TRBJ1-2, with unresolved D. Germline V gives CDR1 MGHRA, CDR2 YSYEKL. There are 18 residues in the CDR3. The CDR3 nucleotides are TGTGCCAGCAGCCAAGCTGAAGAGAGAGCCCCAGTGGGGTCTGGCTACACCTTC. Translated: CASSQAEERAPVGSGYTF.

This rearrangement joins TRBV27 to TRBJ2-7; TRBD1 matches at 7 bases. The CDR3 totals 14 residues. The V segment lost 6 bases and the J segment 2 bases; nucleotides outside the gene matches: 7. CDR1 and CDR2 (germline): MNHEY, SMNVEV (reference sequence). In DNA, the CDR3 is TGTGCCAGCAGCCGACAGGGAGCAGCCTACGAGCAGTACTTC. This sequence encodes CASSRQGAAYEQYF.

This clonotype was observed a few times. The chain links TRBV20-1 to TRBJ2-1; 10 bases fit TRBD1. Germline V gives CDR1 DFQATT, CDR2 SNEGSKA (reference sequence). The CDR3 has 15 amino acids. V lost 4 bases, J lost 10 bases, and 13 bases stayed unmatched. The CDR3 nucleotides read TGCAGTGCTACTCTTAGCGGACAGGGGGGGAGAGAGCAGTTCTTC. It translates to CSATLSGQGGREQFF.

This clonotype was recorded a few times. The CDR3 protein is CASSDPEGGRTEAFF. CDR3 in DNA: TGTGCCAGCAGTGATCCCGAGGGGGGGCGGACTGAAGCTTTCTTT. The rearrangement links TRBV6-1 to TRBJ1-1, with D perhaps TRBD1 (6 bases). The CDR3 totals 15 residues. Trimming took off 3 bases at V and 5 bases at J, with 16 bases between the two ends. Germline assignment: CDR1 MNHNS and CDR2 SASEGT.

Written as DNA, the CDR3 is TGTGCCAGCAGCTTGTGGACCTCCTACGAGCAGTACTTC. Protein product: CASSLWTSYEQYF. V usage is TRBV7-2 and J usage is TRBJ2-7; D not resolved. V was cut by 3 bases and J by 0 bases, with 6 bases left in between. The CDR3 has 13 residues. CDR1 and CDR2 from the germline V gene are SGHTA and FQGNSA.

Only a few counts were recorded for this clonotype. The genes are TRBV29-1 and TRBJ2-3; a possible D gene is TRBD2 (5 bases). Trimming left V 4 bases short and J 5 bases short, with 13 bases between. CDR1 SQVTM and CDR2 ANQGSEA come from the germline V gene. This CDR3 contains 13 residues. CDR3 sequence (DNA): TGCAGCGTTGGTAATGGTGGAGGAGATACGCAGTATTTT. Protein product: CSVGNGGGDTQYF.

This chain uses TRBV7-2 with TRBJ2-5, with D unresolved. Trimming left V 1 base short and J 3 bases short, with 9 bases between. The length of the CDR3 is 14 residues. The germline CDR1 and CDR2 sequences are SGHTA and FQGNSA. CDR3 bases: TGTGCCAGCAGCTTAGGGTCTGGGAAAGAGACCCAGTACTTC. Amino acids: CASSLGSGKETQYF.

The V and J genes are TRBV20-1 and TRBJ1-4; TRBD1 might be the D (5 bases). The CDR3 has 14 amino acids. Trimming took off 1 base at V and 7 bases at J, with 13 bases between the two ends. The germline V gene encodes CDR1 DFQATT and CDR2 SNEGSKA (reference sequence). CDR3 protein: CSARVQDSGEKLFF. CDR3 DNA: TGCAGTGCTAGAGTTCAAGACAGTGGTGAAAAACTGTTTTTT.

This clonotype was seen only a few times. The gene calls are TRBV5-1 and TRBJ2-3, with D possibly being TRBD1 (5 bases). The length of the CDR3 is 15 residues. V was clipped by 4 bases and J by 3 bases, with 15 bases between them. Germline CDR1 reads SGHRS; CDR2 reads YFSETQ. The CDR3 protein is CASSGQAGYTDTQYF. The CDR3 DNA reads TGCGCCAGCAGCGGGCAGGCAGGGTATACAGATACGCAGTATTTT.

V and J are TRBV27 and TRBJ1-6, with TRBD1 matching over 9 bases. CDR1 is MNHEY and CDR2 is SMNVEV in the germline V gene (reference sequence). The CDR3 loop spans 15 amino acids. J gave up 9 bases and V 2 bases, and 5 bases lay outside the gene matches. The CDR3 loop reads CASSLIPTGGSPLHF. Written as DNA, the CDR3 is TGTGCCAGCAGTTTAATCCCGACAGGGGGTTCACCCCTCCACTTT.

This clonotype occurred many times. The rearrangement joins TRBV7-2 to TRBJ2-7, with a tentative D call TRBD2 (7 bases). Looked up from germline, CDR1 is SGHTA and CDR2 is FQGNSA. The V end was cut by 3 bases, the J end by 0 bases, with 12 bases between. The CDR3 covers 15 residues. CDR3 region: CASSFERDISYEQYF. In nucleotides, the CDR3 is TGTGCCAGCAGCTTCGAGCGGGACATCTCCTACGAGCAGTACTTC.

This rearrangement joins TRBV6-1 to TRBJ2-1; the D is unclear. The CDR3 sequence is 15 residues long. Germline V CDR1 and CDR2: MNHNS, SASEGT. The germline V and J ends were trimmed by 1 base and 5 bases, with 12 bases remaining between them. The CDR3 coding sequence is TGTGCCAGCAGTGAAGGCCAGAGACCAGACAATGAGCAGTTCTTC. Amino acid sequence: CASSEGQRPDNEQFF.

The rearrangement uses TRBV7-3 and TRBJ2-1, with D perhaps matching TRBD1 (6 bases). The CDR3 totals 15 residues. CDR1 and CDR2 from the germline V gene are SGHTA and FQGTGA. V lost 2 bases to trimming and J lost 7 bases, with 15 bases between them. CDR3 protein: CASSLGPEGTNEQFF. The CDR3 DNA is TGTGCCAGCAGCTTAGGCCCAGAGGGGACAAATGAGCAGTTCTTC.

The CDR3 DNA reads as TGTGCCAGCAGTGCCGGGACTAGCGGGGGGGCGGACACTGAAGCTTTCTTT. This translates into CASSAGTSGGADTEAFF. J is TRBJ1-1 and V is TRBV12-3 or TRBV12-4; D is perhaps TRBD1 (6 bases). The CDR3 totals 17 residues. Deletions cut 5 bases from V and 3 bases from J, with 22 bases between.

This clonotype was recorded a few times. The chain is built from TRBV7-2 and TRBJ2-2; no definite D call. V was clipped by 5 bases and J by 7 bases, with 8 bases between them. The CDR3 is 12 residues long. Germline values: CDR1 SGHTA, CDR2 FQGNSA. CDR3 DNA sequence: TGTGCCAGCAGCCCCTTCGGCGGGGAGCTGTTTTTT. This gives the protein CASSPFGGELFF.

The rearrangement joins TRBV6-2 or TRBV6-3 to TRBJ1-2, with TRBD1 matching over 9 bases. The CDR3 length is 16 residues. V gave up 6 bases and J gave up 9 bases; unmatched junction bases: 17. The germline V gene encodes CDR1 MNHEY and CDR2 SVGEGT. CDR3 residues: CASRPGDTGGRTRYTF. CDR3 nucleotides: TGTGCCAGCAGGCCGGGAGATACAGGGGGCAGGACTCGCTACACCTTC.

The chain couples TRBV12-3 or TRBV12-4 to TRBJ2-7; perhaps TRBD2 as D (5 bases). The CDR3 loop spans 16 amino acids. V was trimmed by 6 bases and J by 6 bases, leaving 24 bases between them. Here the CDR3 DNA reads TGTGCCAGCAGGGGAAAGGACTCGCCAGGTTCACGCGAGCAGTACTTC. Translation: CASRGKDSPGSREQYF.

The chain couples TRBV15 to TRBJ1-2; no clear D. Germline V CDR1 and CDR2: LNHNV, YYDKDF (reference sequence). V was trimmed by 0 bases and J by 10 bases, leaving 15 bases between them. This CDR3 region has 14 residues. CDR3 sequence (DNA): TGTGCCACCAGCAGAGATATCGGCCAGCTGGACTACACCTTC. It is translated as CATSRDIGQLDYTF.

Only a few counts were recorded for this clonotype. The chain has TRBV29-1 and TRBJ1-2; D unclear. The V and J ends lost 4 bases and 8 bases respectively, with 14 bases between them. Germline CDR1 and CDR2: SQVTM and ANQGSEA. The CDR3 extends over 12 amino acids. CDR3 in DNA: TGCAGCGTTGTGGTGGCAGCCGAGGGCTACACCTTC. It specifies CSVVVAAEGYTF.

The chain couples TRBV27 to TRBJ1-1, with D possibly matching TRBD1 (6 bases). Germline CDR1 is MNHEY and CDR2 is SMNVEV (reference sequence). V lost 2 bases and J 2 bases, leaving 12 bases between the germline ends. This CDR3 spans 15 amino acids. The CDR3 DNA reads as TGTGCCAGCAGTTTACAGGGGAAGGTTAACACTGAAGCTTTCTTT. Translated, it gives CASSLQGKVNTEAFF.

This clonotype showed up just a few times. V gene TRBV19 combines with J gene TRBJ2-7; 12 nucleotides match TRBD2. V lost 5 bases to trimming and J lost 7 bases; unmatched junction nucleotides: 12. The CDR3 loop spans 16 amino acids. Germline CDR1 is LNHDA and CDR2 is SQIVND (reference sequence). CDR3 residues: CASSSSSSGRAGEQYF. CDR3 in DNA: TGTGCCAGTAGTTCCAGCTCTAGCGGGAGGGCCGGAGAGCAGTACTTC.

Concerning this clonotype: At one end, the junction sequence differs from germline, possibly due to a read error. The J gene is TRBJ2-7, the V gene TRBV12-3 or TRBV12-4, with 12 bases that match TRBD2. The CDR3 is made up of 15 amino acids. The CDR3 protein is CAISAASGRAYEQYF. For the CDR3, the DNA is TGTGCCATCAGTGCGGCTAGCGGGAGGGCCTACGAGCAGTACTTC.

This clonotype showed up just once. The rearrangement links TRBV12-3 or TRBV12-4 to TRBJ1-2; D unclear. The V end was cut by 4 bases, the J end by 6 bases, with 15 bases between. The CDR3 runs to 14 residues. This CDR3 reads CASSSWKGSHGYTF. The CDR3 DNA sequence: TGTGCCAGCAGTTCCTGGAAGGGAAGTCATGGCTACACCTTC.

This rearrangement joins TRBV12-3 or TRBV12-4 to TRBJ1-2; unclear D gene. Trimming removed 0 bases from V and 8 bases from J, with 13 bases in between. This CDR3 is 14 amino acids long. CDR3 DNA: TGTGCCAGCAGTTTAGCTCCAGGTTTAGAAGGCTACACCTTC. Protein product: CASSLAPGLEGYTF.

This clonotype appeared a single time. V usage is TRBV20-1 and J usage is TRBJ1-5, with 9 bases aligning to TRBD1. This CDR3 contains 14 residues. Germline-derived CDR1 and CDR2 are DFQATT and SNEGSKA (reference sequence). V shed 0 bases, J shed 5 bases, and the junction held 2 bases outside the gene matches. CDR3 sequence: CSAREGTGYQPQHF. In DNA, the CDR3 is TGCAGTGCTAGAGAAGGGACAGGGTATCAGCCCCAGCATTTT.

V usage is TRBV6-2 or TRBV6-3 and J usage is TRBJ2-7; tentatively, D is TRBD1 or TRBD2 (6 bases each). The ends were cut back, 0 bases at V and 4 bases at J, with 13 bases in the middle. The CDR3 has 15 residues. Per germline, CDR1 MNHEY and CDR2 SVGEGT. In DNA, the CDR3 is TGTGCCAGCAGTTACTCCGCGGGACAAGTTTACGAGCAGTACTTC. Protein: CASSYSAGQVYEQYF.

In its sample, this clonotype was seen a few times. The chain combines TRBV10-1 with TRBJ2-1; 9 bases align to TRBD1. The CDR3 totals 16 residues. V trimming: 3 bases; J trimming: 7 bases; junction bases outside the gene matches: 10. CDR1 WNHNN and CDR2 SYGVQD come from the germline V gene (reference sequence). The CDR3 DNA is TGCGCCAGCAGTGACCTTCGGACAGGGGCGGTTAATGAGCAGTTCTTC. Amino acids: CASSDLRTGAVNEQFF.

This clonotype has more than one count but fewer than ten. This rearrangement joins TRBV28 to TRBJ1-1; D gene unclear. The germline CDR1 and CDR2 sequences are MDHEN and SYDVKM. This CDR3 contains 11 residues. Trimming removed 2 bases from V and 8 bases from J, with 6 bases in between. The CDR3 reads CASSLRSEAFF. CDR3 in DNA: TGTGCCAGCAGTTTAAGATCCGAAGCTTTCTTT.